This TCR beta chain was identified during a study of shared clonotypes between healthy human individuals. As processed by the authors: Owing to the provision of junction-only sequences devoid of quality scores by immunoSEQ, filtering differed. Sequenced by immunoSEQ multiplex PCR; TCRdb stores in-frame clones only, minus some. V and J calls and clone size come straight from that table; D and trimming were deduced from the DNA. The sample comprises approximately 2.5 million clones, roughly 93% of which are singletons, and about 0.39% rests with the top ten. The CDR3 length is 13 residues. V was trimmed by 7 bases and J by 6 bases, leaving 16 bases between them. Germline V gene data show CDR1 as WSHSY and CDR2 as SAAADI. The study enrolled healthy HIV-negative adults without recent acute infections or vaccinations as donors.

Sequenced input: naive CD4+ T cells from PBMCs. This sample's subset: CD45RA+ positively selected. The sequence was obtained from a man between 18 and 35 years old in good health. Some clones in this sample may be carry-over from other donors' samples. The chain is built from TRBV10-2 and TRBJ2-7; the D call may be TRBD1 or TRBD2 (7 bases each). The CDR3, as DNA: TGCGCCAGCATAGCGGGTCAGGGGGGCGAGCAGTACTTC. Encoded protein: CASIAGQGGEQYF.